This record covers a single T cell receptor (beta chain). These data belong to a study of identical twins. TCRdb analysed the 5' RACE reads with MiXCR anew, one entry per CDR3 protein. Here the sample spans about 890,000 distinct CDR3 sequences, roughly an eighth being singletons. In addition, the sample was reused for a study of yellow fever vaccine responses in identical twins. That source adds: Twins' vaccine T cell response reportedly gave the appearance of partial convergence and partial personalization.

What was sequenced was PBMCs. The source of this sequence is a woman in her late teens or twenties in good health.

As DNA, the CDR3 is TGTGCCAGCAGCTCCTCGACTCAGACTCAAGCTAGGCACACAGATACGCAGTATTTT. Its translation: CASSSSTQTQARHTDTQYF. The chain recombines TRBV11-1 with TRBJ2-3; D not certain. Between the trimmed V and J ends, which lost 4 bases and 2 bases, there was a span of 25 bases. Germline-derived CDR1 and CDR2 are SGHAT and FQDESV (reference sequence). The CDR3 covers 19 residues.